Below are 23 T cell receptor beta chains sequenced from a single sample in a study of regulatory T cells in long-lasting Graves disease. Arm-PCR with iRepertoire HTBI primers amplified the CDR3 regions for these TCR beta libraries. In TCRdb, the multiplex PCR reads were re-called with MiXCR into one record per CDR3 protein. The sample shows approximately 380,000 distinct CDR3 sequences, roughly 20% of them seen only once. As to time point: persistent/refractory GD, antithyroid drugs over 5 years with positive TRAb. Making the TCR library involved RNA that had been extracted from PBMCs. The material sequenced was peripheral blood mononuclear cells (PBMCs), taken when the disease was refractory, from a patient treated with antithyroid drugs. The receptors were gathered from a female donor with Graves disease.

This clonotype has more than one count but fewer than ten. The chain is built from TRBV12-3 or TRBV12-4 and TRBJ1-1; D is undetermined. This CDR3 comprises 13 residues. V dropped 3 bases and J dropped 1 base, with 6 bases sitting between them. This chain's CDR3 is CASSFATNTEAFF. CDR3 nucleotide sequence: TGTGCCAGCAGTTTCGCCACGAACACTGAAGCTTTCTTT.

This clonotype was observed at least ten times. The rearrangement joins TRBV25-1 to TRBJ1-2; 7 bases align to TRBD1. The CDR3 totals 15 residues. Per the germline V gene, CDR1 is MGHDK and CDR2 is SYGVNS. With V trimmed by 5 bases and J by 8 bases, 14 bases remained unmatched. CDR3 coding DNA: TGTGCCAGCAGTTATCCAGGACAGGCCTCCCTGGGCTACACCTTC. Translation gives CASSYPGQASLGYTF.

This clonotype was detected many times. This chain joins TRBV9 and TRBJ2-2, with D unclear. The CDR3 extends over 15 amino acids. Between the trimmed V and J ends, which lost 0 bases and 1 base, there was a span of 7 bases. Per the germline V gene, CDR1 is SGDLS and CDR2 is YYNGEE. The CDR3 is CASSVVSGNTGELFF. The CDR3 nucleotides are TGTGCCAGCAGCGTAGTGAGTGGGAACACCGGGGAGCTGTTTTTT.

This clonotype was detected once. The rearrangement joins TRBV5-5 to TRBJ2-3; 8 bases align to TRBD1. The V segment lost 4 bases and the J segment 1 base; nucleotides outside the gene matches: 5. Germline V gene lookup returns CDR1 SGHKS and CDR2 YYEKEE (reference sequence). The CDR3 is 15 amino acids. This chain's CDR3 is CASSQDRGGTDTQYF. The CDR3 bases are TGTGCCAGCAGCCAAGACAGGGGCGGCACAGATACGCAGTATTTT. The variable domain in full, completed from reference TRBV5-5 and TRBJ2-3, reads DAGVTQSPTHLIKTRGQQVTLRCSPISGHKSVSWYQQVLGQGPQFIFQYYEKEERGRGNFPDRFSARQFPNYSSELNVNALLLGDSALYLCASSQDRGGTDTQYFGPGTRLTVL.

This chain links TRBV12-3 or TRBV12-4 with TRBJ2-3, with 7 bases lining up with TRBD1. CDR3 size: 14 residues. V was pared by 4 bases and J by 5 bases, with 6 bases of the junction left unmatched. CDR3 DNA: TGTGCCAGCAGTTCCCACGGGACAGAAGATACGCAGTATTTT. The encoded protein is CASSSHGTEDTQYF.

This clonotype was detected many times. The chain employs TRBV5-4 and TRBJ2-7, with 10 bases lining up with TRBD2. J gave up 4 bases and V 4 bases, and 8 bases lay outside the gene matches. This CDR3 contains 15 residues. The germline gives CDR1 SGHNT, CDR2 YYREEE (reference sequence). CDR3 in DNA: TGTGCCAGCAGCAATCCCAGCGGGAGGGATTACGAGCAGTACTTC. Translation: CASSNPSGRDYEQYF.

This clonotype was seen many times. The chain has TRBV28 and TRBJ2-3; TRBD1 agrees at 10 bases. The V and J ends lost 5 bases and 2 bases, in that order; junction bases with no gene match: 4. The CDR3 covers 15 residues. The germline V gene has CDR1 MDHEN and CDR2 SYDVKM. This CDR3 reads CASSLGQGTTDTQYF. CDR3 coding DNA: TGTGCCAGCAGTCTGGGACAGGGGACCACAGATACGCAGTATTTT.

This clonotype came up a few times. The chain carries TRBV30 and TRBJ1-5; tentative D call: TRBD1 (5 bases). V lost 1 base, J lost 0 bases, and 7 bases lay in between. The CDR3 has 14 residues. The V gene's germline CDR1 is GTSNPN and CDR2 SVGIG (reference sequence). CDR3 loop: CAWSEGLSNQPQHF. CDR3 DNA sequence: TGTGCCTGGAGTGAGGGGCTTAGCAATCAGCCCCAGCATTTT.

The V and J genes are TRBV28 and TRBJ2-1; weak D call: TRBD1 (6 bases). The CDR3 consists of 14 residues. With 8 bases removed from V and 5 bases from J, the gap between germline ends came to 16 bases. Germline CDR1 is MDHEN and CDR2 is SYDVKM. The CDR3 DNA reads as TGTGCCAGCGGGGGCAGCAACTTAAACAATGAGCAGTTCTTC. Its translation is CASGGSNLNNEQFF.

This clonotype was observed many times. The chain carries TRBV7-2 and TRBJ2-7, with TRBD2 matching 12 bases. Germline V lookup: CDR1 SGHTA, CDR2 FQGNSA. The CDR3 contains 15 residues. The trim removed 6 bases at V and 4 bases at J, leaving 7 bases unmatched. CDR3 bases: TGTGCCAGCAGACCCCTAGCGGGAGGGCCGTACGAGCAGTACTTC. It encodes CASRPLAGGPYEQYF.

The V call is TRBV24-1, the J call TRBJ2-7; 9 nucleotides agree with TRBD1. Germline loops: CDR1 KGHDR, CDR2 SFDVKD. V dropped 3 bases and J dropped 4; count of bases not matched to a gene: 3. The CDR3 has 14 amino acids. CDR3 nucleotide sequence: TGTGCCACCAGTGATGCCGGGACAGGGTACGAGCAGTACTTC. Encoded protein: CATSDAGTGYEQYF.

The chain has TRBV10-3 and TRBJ2-2; the D call may be TRBD1 or TRBD2 (5 bases each). Germline V gene lookup returns CDR1 ENHRY and CDR2 SYGVKD. V was pared by 0 bases and J by 4 bases, with 12 bases between. This CDR3 contains 16 residues. The CDR3 nucleotides are TGTGCCATCAGTGAGTCGCAGGGAGTACGCACCGGGGAGCTGTTTTTT. Amino acids: CAISESQGVRTGELFF.

This clonotype was seen many times. The rearrangement joins TRBV28 to TRBJ2-5; D is ambiguous. V was shortened by 7 bases and J by 5 bases, with 8 bases between the two germline ends. Germline loops: CDR1 MDHEN, CDR2 SYDVKM. CDR3 length equals 11 residues. CDR3 coding DNA: TGTGCCAGCATTTCTCTTGAGACCCAGTACTTC. Amino acid sequence: CASISLETQYF.

This clonotype was seen ten or more times. V is TRBV6-2 or TRBV6-3 and J is TRBJ1-1, with 7 bases lining up with TRBD1. J was trimmed by 10 bases and V by 2 bases; bases with no gene match: 13. In germline, CDR1 is MNHEY, CDR2 SVGEGT. The CDR3 covers 15 residues. The CDR3 here is CASSYGQGVGLGAFF. The DNA of the CDR3 is TGTGCCAGCAGTTACGGGCAGGGGGTTGGTTTGGGAGCTTTCTTT.

In its sample, this clonotype was seen a few times. The V gene is TRBV9, the J gene TRBJ1-2; 8 bases agree with TRBD1. J was trimmed by 6 bases and V by 4 bases; bases with no gene match: 8. The CDR3 runs 14 residues. Germline-derived CDR1 and CDR2 are SGDLS and YYNGEE. In DNA, the CDR3 is TGTGCCAGCAGCACCCGGACAGGGCACGATGGCTACACCTTC. Translation gives CASSTRTGHDGYTF.

This clonotype was detected many times. The rearrangement uses TRBV28 and TRBJ2-7, with D hard to call. Looked up from germline, CDR1 is MDHEN and CDR2 is SYDVKM. Trimming left V 6 bases short and J 5 bases short, with 17 bases between. The CDR3 totals 14 residues. The CDR3 spells CASSLDGSVHEQYF. The CDR3 region has the DNA TGTGCCAGCAGCCTCGACGGAAGCGTGCACGAGCAGTACTTC.

This clonotype was detected many times. This CDR3 is CASSPPGIYTEAFF. The CDR3 DNA reads as TGTGCCAGCTCACCACCTGGAATTTACACTGAAGCTTTCTTT. The V and J genes are TRBV18 and TRBJ1-1; no clear D. The CDR3 runs 14 residues. Germline lookup yields CDR1 KGHSH and CDR2 LQKENI. The ends were cut back, 0 bases at V and 3 bases at J, with 8 bases in the middle.

The rearrangement uses TRBV12-5 and TRBJ2-1; 15 bases line up with TRBD2. The CDR3 runs 17 residues. V was pared by 6 bases and J by 8 bases, with 11 bases of the junction left unmatched. Germline values: CDR1 LGHNT, CDR2 FRNRAP. CDR3 region: CASGNPSGLAGGYEQFF. The CDR3 DNA follows: TGTGCTAGTGGCAACCCATCGGGACTAGCGGGAGGCTATGAGCAGTTCTTC.

This clonotype occurred a few times. The chain recombines TRBV3-1 with TRBJ2-7, with TRBD1 identical over 7 bases. Trimming cost V 4 bases and J 2 bases; bases outside gene matches: 8. This CDR3 has 15 residues. Germline-derived CDR1 and CDR2 are LGHDT and YNNKEL (reference sequence). In DNA form, the CDR3 reads TGTGCCAGCAGCCGGACCTGGGACAGTCCCTACGAGCAGTACTTC. Protein product: CASSRTWDSPYEQYF.

In this sample, this clonotype turned up many times. V is TRBV6-1 and J is TRBJ1-2; tentative D call: TRBD1 (5 bases). The CDR3 runs to 13 residues. Germline assignment: CDR1 MNHNS and CDR2 SASEGT. Trimming took 6 bases from V and 3 from J, leaving 11 bases between them. The CDR3 DNA reads TGTGCCAGCAGGCCGGTCAGGGACTATGGCTACACCTTC. Protein sequence: CASRPVRDYGYTF.

There are a few counts of this clonotype. The V and J genes are TRBV7-2 and TRBJ2-2, with TRBD1 identical over 8 bases. CDR3 length: 15 residues. Looked up from germline, CDR1 is SGHTA and CDR2 is FQGNSA. The ends lost 1 base at V and 7 bases at J; junction bases unmatched: 5. DNA for the CDR3: TGTGCCAGCAGCTTAGTAGAACAGGGGGACGGGGAGCTGTTTTTT. The encoded protein is CASSLVEQGDGELFF.

This clonotype was detected a few times. The chain couples TRBV3-1 to TRBJ1-2; a weak D match, TRBD1 (5 bases). The germline V gene encodes CDR1 LGHDT and CDR2 YNNKEL (reference sequence). This CDR3 is 17 amino acids long. V was shortened by 1 base and J by 2 bases, with 17 bases between the two germline ends. The chain's CDR3 is CASSQAREAEWNYGYTF. CDR3 coding DNA: TGTGCCAGCAGCCAAGCCAGGGAGGCAGAATGGAACTATGGCTACACCTTC.

This clonotype appeared many times. The chain carries TRBV27 and TRBJ1-3, with no clear D. The CDR3 length is 15 residues. V was shortened by 5 bases and J by 0 bases, with 11 bases between the two germline ends. Germline V gene data show CDR1 as MNHEY and CDR2 as SMNVEV (reference sequence). CDR3 coding DNA: TGTGCCAGCAGTCCAGGAATTCCCTCTGGAAACACCATATATTTT. Protein: CASSPGIPSGNTIYF.